These 28 T cell receptor beta chains were all obtained from the same sample, sequenced in a study of OX40 agonist ivuxolimab in advanced cancers. The protocol was immunoSEQ multiplex PCR, while the TCRdb copy is restricted to in-frame clones and leaves out a portion. Of over 70,000 clones listed, about 87% are singletons. This sample comprised CD4+ or CD8+ T cells sorted from blood, obtained in a trial of the OX40 agonist ivuxolimab. The receptors originated from an adult with an advanced solid tumor such as melanoma, head and neck, liver or kidney cancer.

This chain connects TRBV27 to TRBJ1-1; the D is unclear. Germline V lookup: CDR1 MNHEY, CDR2 SMNVEV (reference sequence). V dropped 2 bases and J dropped 1 base, with 5 bases sitting between them. The CDR3 loop spans 13 amino acids. The CDR3 DNA follows: TGTGCCAGCAGTTTAAGCCCGAACACTGAAGCTTTCTTT. As protein: CASSLSPNTEAFF.

The chain joins TRBV19 to TRBJ1-5; D unresolved. The ends were cut back, 5 bases at V and 10 bases at J, with 33 bases in the middle. In germline, CDR1 is LNHDA, CDR2 SQIVND (reference sequence). The CDR3 loop spans 19 amino acids. The CDR3 reads CASSVPPHDLENPQDPQHF. The CDR3 nucleotides read TGTGCCAGTAGTGTCCCTCCACATGACCTAGAAAATCCCCAGGATCCCCAGCATTTT.

This chain links TRBV5-1 with TRBJ2-1; D perhaps matches TRBD1 (6 bases). Per germline, CDR1 SGHRS and CDR2 YFSETQ. Trimming left V 0 bases short and J 4 bases short, with 11 bases between. This CDR3 contains 15 residues. CDR3 region: CASSLDPDRYNEQFF. The DNA of the CDR3 is TGCGCCAGCAGCTTGGACCCGGACAGATACAATGAGCAGTTCTTC.

The chain uses TRBV7-2 and TRBJ2-3; D gene ambiguous. This CDR3 comprises 14 residues. The V gene's germline CDR1 is SGHTA and CDR2 FQGNSA. Between the trimmed V and J ends, which lost 6 bases and 3 bases, there was a span of 13 bases. CDR3 DNA sequence: TGTGCCAGCAGTCTTCGACCCAAGACAGATACGCAGTATTTT. Translation: CASSLRPKTDTQYF.

The chain combines TRBV7-9 with TRBJ1-1; 9 nucleotides align to TRBD1. Germline V lookup: CDR1 SEHNR, CDR2 FQNEAQ (reference sequence). The ends lost 7 bases at V and 2 bases at J; junction bases unmatched: 5. The CDR3 sequence is 14 residues long. CDR3 nucleotide sequence: TGTGCCAGCAACGACAGGGGGTCCAACACTGAAGCTTTCTTT. It encodes CASNDRGSNTEAFF.

The chain has TRBV4-1 and TRBJ2-7; 10 nucleotides line up with TRBD2. CDR1 is MGHRA, CDR2 YSYEKL, per germline. The CDR3 sequence is 15 residues long. The junction had 3 bases not matched to a gene; V was cut back by 3 bases and J by 1 base. The CDR3 DNA reads TGCGCCAGCAGCCAGTCTAGCGGGGGTTCCTACGAGCAGTACTTC. Its protein product is CASSQSSGGSYEQYF.

The chain has TRBV6-6 and TRBJ2-7; TRBD1 matches 9 bases. Germline values: CDR1 MNHNY, CDR2 SVGAGI (reference sequence). CDR3 length: 13 residues. Trimming at V came to 7 bases and at J to 4 bases, leaving 5 bases not matched to a gene. The CDR3: CASISQGAYEQYF. CDR3 DNA: TGTGCCAGCATTTCACAGGGGGCGTACGAGCAGTACTTC.

The rearrangement links TRBV9 to TRBJ2-1; weak D call: TRBD2 (5 bases). CDR3 size: 18 residues. V dropped 0 bases and J dropped 6 bases, with 22 bases sitting between them. CDR1 is SGDLS, CDR2 YYNGEE, per germline. The CDR3 nucleotides read TGTGCCAGCAGCGTAGAACCCGGAGTACAGCGGCGGTTCAATGAGCAGTTCTTC. Amino acid sequence: CASSVEPGVQRRFNEQFF.

This clone was counted between two and nine times. This chain connects TRBV6-5 to TRBJ1-5; D is unresolved. The germline CDR1 and CDR2 sequences are MNHEY and SVGAGI. CDR3 length: 13 amino acids. The V end was cut by 2 bases, the J end by 7 bases, with 9 bases between. For the CDR3, the DNA is TGTGCCAGCAGTTACGGGTACGGGCAGCCCCAGCATTTT. Its protein is CASSYGYGQPQHF.

The rearrangement uses TRBV30 and TRBJ2-2; D could derive from TRBD1 or TRBD2 (5 bases each). In germline, CDR1 is GTSNPN, CDR2 SVGIG (reference sequence). V was clipped by 8 bases and J by 1 base, with 8 bases between them. This CDR3 spans 12 amino acids. CDR3 bases: TGTGCCGGGACCAGGAACACCGGGGAGCTGTTTTTT. Amino acid sequence: CAGTRNTGELFF.

Only one count was recorded for this clone. V gene TRBV14 combines with J gene TRBJ2-7; TRBD1 is a possible D gene (6 bases). This CDR3 spans 15 amino acids. From germline, CDR1 is SGHDN and CDR2 FVKESK. The V end lost 1 base, the J end lost 2 bases, and 12 bases lay between the germline ends. The CDR3 coding sequence is TGTGCCAGCAGCCAAGGCGTGGACAGTCCCTACGAGCAGTACTTC. Its translation: CASSQGVDSPYEQYF.

The chain has TRBV11-2 and TRBJ2-7; D is ambiguous. The ends were cut back, 1 base at V and 0 bases at J, with 13 bases in the middle. The length of the CDR3 is 16 residues. Germline CDR1 reads SGHAT; CDR2 reads FQNNGV. The CDR3 is CASSLATVGLSYEQYF. DNA for the CDR3: TGTGCCAGCAGCTTAGCCACCGTCGGTCTCTCCTACGAGCAGTACTTC.

The V and J genes are TRBV27 and TRBJ1-2; D uncertain. The germline V gene encodes CDR1 MNHEY and CDR2 SMNVEV (reference sequence). The V and J ends lost 4 bases and 0 bases respectively, with 9 bases between them. This CDR3 is 14 amino acids long. For the CDR3, the DNA is TGTGCCAGCAGTTCCCAGACTACTAACTATGGCTACACCTTC. Protein product: CASSSQTTNYGYTF.

The chain is built from TRBV2 and TRBJ2-7; D might be TRBD1 (6 bases). V was shortened by 7 bases and J by 5 bases, with 15 bases between the two germline ends. CDR1 is SNHLY and CDR2 is FYNNEI in the germline V gene. The CDR3 spans 13 residues. The CDR3 DNA follows: TGTGCCAGCAAGGTAGGGGGAGACGACGAGCAGTACTTC. Translation gives CASKVGGDDEQYF.

This chain joins TRBV11-2 and TRBJ2-1; D is possibly TRBD1 or TRBD2 (5 bases each). The CDR3 has 16 residues. The ends were cut back, 0 bases at V and 5 bases at J, with 14 bases in the middle. Per the germline V gene, CDR1 is SGHAT and CDR2 is FQNNGV. Here the CDR3 reads CASSLDFGAGNNEQFF. CDR3 nucleotide sequence: TGTGCCAGCAGCTTAGATTTCGGGGCAGGGAACAATGAGCAGTTCTTC.

This clone is a singleton in its sample. The V call is TRBV9, the J call TRBJ1-1; D call uncertain. The length of the CDR3 is 13 residues. The V gene lost 3 bases and the J gene lost 0 bases, with 6 bases spanning the gap. Germline values: CDR1 SGDLS, CDR2 YYNGEE. The CDR3 sequence is CASSGTVNTEAFF. The CDR3 DNA follows: TGTGCCAGCAGCGGCACAGTGAACACTGAAGCTTTCTTT.

The chain carries TRBV4-1 and TRBJ2-7, with 7 bases lining up with TRBD1. Germline V gives CDR1 MGHRA, CDR2 YSYEKL. After removal of 1 base from V and 3 bases from J, the junction contained 6 bases not matched to a gene. The CDR3 is 15 residues long. Here the CDR3 reads CASSQVQGNGYEQYF. Written as DNA, the CDR3 is TGCGCCAGCAGCCAAGTACAGGGGAATGGCTACGAGCAGTACTTC.

The chain has TRBV6-5 and TRBJ2-1; 7 bases agree with TRBD2. This CDR3 region has 15 residues. Losses at the gene ends were 6 bases for V and 0 bases for J; bases not matched to a gene: 5. Germline values: CDR1 MNHEY, CDR2 SVGAGI. CDR3 bases: TGTGCCAGCAGGGGGACGGGAGGCTCCTACAATGAGCAGTTCTTC. Residues: CASRGTGGSYNEQFF.

The genes are TRBV7-2 and TRBJ2-7; D is possibly TRBD2 (5 bases). The CDR3 contains 14 residues. The ends were cut back, 5 bases at V and 0 bases at J, with 11 bases in the middle. Germline lookup yields CDR1 SGHTA and CDR2 FQGNSA. This chain's CDR3 is CASSRGLYSYEQYF. DNA of the CDR3: TGTGCCAGCAGCCGAGGACTGTACTCCTACGAGCAGTACTTC. The entire variable domain, with the rest obtained from reference TRBV7-2 and TRBJ2-7, is as follows: GAGVSQSPSNKVTEKGKDVELRCDPISGHTALYWYRQSLGQGLEFLIYFQGNSAPDKSGLPSDRFSAERTGGSVSTLTIQRTQQEDSAVYLCASSRGLYSYEQYFGPGTRLTVT.

The chain couples TRBV11-3 to TRBJ2-5; no definite D call. The end of the DNA is better explained by TRBJ2-7, so the J call may be wrong. This CDR3 is 13 amino acids long. Germline V CDR1 and CDR2: SGHNT, YENEEA. The CDR3: CASSITVTYEQYF. The CDR3 DNA reads TGTGCCAGCAGCATTACAGTGACCTACGAGCAGTACTTC.

CDR3 nucleotide sequence: TGTGCCTGGAGCCCCATGCACACTGAAGCTTTCTTT. This codes for CAWSPMHTEAFF. V is TRBV30 and J is TRBJ1-1; D not resolved. Trimming took 3 bases from V and 3 from J, leaving 8 bases between them. Per the germline V gene, CDR1 is GTSNPN and CDR2 is SVGIG (reference sequence). This CDR3 has 12 residues.

The chain joins TRBV11-3 to TRBJ2-7; 8 bases align to TRBD2. The CDR3 runs to 16 residues. Germline V gives CDR1 SGHNT, CDR2 YENEEA. V dropped 5 bases and J dropped 0; count of bases not matched to a gene: 9. CDR3 bases: TGTGCCAGCAGCCCCCGACTAGCGCCTAGCTCCTACGAGCAGTACTTC. This codes for CASSPRLAPSSYEQYF.

This chain uses TRBV13 with TRBJ1-3, with 7 positions matching TRBD1. J was trimmed by 4 bases and V by 5 bases; bases with no gene match: 5. The CDR3 is 14 residues long. Germline V CDR1 and CDR2: PRHDT, FYEKMQ (reference sequence). The CDR3 region is CASSGGTEGNTIYF. Here the CDR3 DNA reads TGTGCCAGCAGCGGTGGGACAGAAGGAAACACCATATATTTT.

J is TRBJ2-3 and V is TRBV6-5; tentatively, D is TRBD2 (6 bases). Trimming left V 7 bases short and J 4 bases short, with 18 bases between. Germline lookup yields CDR1 MNHEY and CDR2 SVGAGI. The CDR3 has 15 amino acids. CDR3 region: CASTLSEGLADTQYF. In DNA form, the CDR3 reads TGTGCCAGCACCCTGTCGGAGGGGCTGGCAGATACGCAGTATTTT.

The chain combines TRBV19 with TRBJ2-3; possibly TRBD1 or TRBD2 for D (6 bases each). In germline, CDR1 is LNHDA, CDR2 SQIVND (reference sequence). Trimming cost V 7 bases and J 3 bases, with 11 bases left between them. This CDR3 spans 13 amino acids. The CDR3 spells CASNREETDTQYF. CDR3 sequence (DNA): TGTGCCAGTAACAGGGAGGAAACAGATACGCAGTATTTT. Using reference TRBV19 and TRBJ2-3 for the parts outside the CDR3, the full variable domain is DGGITQSPKYLFRKEGQNVTLSCEQNLNHDAMYWYRQDPGQGLRLIYYSQIVNDFQKGDIAEGYSVSREKKESFPLTVTSAQKNPTAFYLCASNREETDTQYFGPGTRLTVL.

The chain couples TRBV27 to TRBJ2-5; 9 bases fit TRBD1. CDR1 is MNHEY, CDR2 SMNVEV, per germline (reference sequence). V dropped 6 bases and J dropped 5; count of bases not matched to a gene: 25. This CDR3 comprises 20 residues. The CDR3 is CASSSSSWRTGVGFEETQYF. The CDR3 DNA reads TGTGCCAGCAGCTCATCAAGCTGGAGGACAGGGGTAGGTTTCGAGGAGACCCAGTACTTC.

V is TRBV9 and J is TRBJ2-7, with no clear D. CDR1 is SGDLS and CDR2 is YYNGEE in the germline V gene. The CDR3 sequence is 11 residues long. V shed 4 bases and J shed 7 bases, with 9 bases lying between them. The DNA of the CDR3 is TGTGCCAGCAGCCTTTCGCGGGAGCAGTACTTC. Translating gives CASSLSREQYF.

The J gene is TRBJ2-7, the V gene TRBV7-8; 8 bases align to TRBD2. CDR1 SGHVS and CDR2 FQNEAQ come from the germline V gene. The CDR3 has 13 residues. Trimming removed 4 bases from V and 5 bases from J; junction bases left unmatched: 4. CDR3 loop: CASSSKTSDEQYF. CDR3 bases: TGTGCCAGCAGCTCAAAGACTAGCGACGAGCAGTACTTC.